This TCR beta chain is from a study of T cell responses to AZD1222 COVID-19 vaccine. Whole-study findings and limits: Most donors were white British and more were female, and clonal diversity was possibly underestimated.

This CDR3 has 14 amino acids. In germline, CDR1 is SGHRS, CDR2 YFSETQ. V gave up 2 bases and J gave up 2 bases, with 11 bases separating them. The table came from immunoSEQ multiplex PCR; TCRdb's copy has only in-frame clones and leaves some out. The table includes tens of thousands of clones, approximately 90% detected once. This clone occurred once. Its antigen is unknown. Other DNA variants within this sample encode the same CDR3. The rearrangement links TRBV5-1 to TRBJ2-7; D not certain. Sequencing was performed on peripheral blood, taken 28 days after the second AZD1222 dose. This clonotype was sampled from an adult who received the AZD1222 COVID-19 vaccine. CDR3 protein: CASSLVVQPYEQYF. The DNA of the CDR3 is TGCGCCAGCAGCTTAGTCGTCCAGCCCTACGAGCAGTACTTC.